The entry below describes one T cell receptor (beta chain). Its antigen is unknown. The data derive from a study of cytomegalovirus exposure and HLA in healthy donors. The primer mix had 60 Vbeta and 13 Jbeta primers. Produced via immunoSEQ multiplex PCR; TCRdb's table is partial and in-frame only. Of over 150,000 clones in the sample, 80% to 85% were seen once. The study's findings and limits: TCR beta sequences numbering 15,000 to 20,000 were associated with HLA alleles at 0.05 false discovery rate in a later analysis.

This CDR3 region has 14 residues. Germline V CDR1 and CDR2: MNHNS, SASEGT. J lost 4 bases, V lost 6 bases, and 3 bases had no gene match. The receptor was isolated from a man aged 45 to 65 in good health and CMV-seronegative. Sequencing was done on a sample of PBMCs. V usage is TRBV6-1 and J usage is TRBJ2-5, with 12 bases aligning to TRBD2. For the CDR3, the DNA is TGTGCCAGCAGCCCGGGACTAGCGGGAGAGACCCAGTACTTC. Protein sequence: CASSPGLAGETQYF.